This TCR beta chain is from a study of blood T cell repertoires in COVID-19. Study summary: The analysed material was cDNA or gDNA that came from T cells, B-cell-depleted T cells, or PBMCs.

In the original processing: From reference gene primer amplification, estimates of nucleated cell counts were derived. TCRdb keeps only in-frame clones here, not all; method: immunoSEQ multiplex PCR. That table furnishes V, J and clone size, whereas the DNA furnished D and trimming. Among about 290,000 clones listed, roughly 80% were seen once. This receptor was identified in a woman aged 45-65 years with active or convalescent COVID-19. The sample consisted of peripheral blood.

CDR3 in DNA: TGTGCCTGGAGTGTATTGCGGCCATCCGCCTATGGCTACACCTTC. Its translation is CAWSVLRPSAYGYTF. This chain joins TRBV30 and TRBJ1-2; D is unclear. The CDR3 runs 15 residues. V shed 0 bases and J shed 4 bases, with 15 bases lying between them. CDR1 is GTSNPN, CDR2 SVGIG, per germline (reference sequence).